These T cell receptor beta chains were read from a single sample in a study of blood T cell repertoires in COVID-19. Produced via immunoSEQ multiplex PCR; TCRdb's table is partial and in-frame only. The sample includes a few hundred thousand clones, around 85% seen only once; the top ten take 3.5% to 4%. Material for sequencing was peripheral blood. These receptors were obtained from a woman between 18 and 29 years old with acute or convalescent COVID-19. Each CDR3 is given with its conserved first and last residue. The D gene is left open where the match is weak. Some rows have no size entry. The others give once, few or many, or a class for an expanded clone.

v_call	d_call	clone_size	j_call	cdr3_nt	cdr3_aa
TRBV5-1	TRBD1	.	TRBJ2-7	TGCGCCAGCAGATGGGCAGGGGGCCAAGAGCAGTACTTC	CASRWAGGQEQYF
TRBV6-5	.	.	TRBJ1-3	TGTGCCAGCAGTTCCCTCGGGGGGAATACTGGAAACACCATATATTTT	CASSSLGGNTGNTIYF
TRBV5-1	.	.	TRBJ2-7	TGCGCCAGCAGACTGTCTCTGGCCACTCCGGGCGAGCAGTACTTC	CASRLSLATPGEQYF
TRBV27	.	.	TRBJ2-7	TGTGCCAGCAGTCCCTTGGGGGGTGCTCGGGGCGAGCAGTACTTC	CASSPLGGARGEQYF
TRBV6-5	TRBD1	once	TRBJ2-7	TGTGCCAGCAGTTACCGCTCGGACAGGGGCCACGAGCAGTACTTC	CASSYRSDRGHEQYF
TRBV24-1	TRBD1	.	TRBJ2-1	TGTGCCACCAGTGATCGCCGGGACAGGGGTCCATTTGTGTACAATGAGCAGTTCTTC	CATSDRRDRGPFVYNEQFF
TRBV19	.	.	TRBJ2-2	TGTGCCAGTAGTTTCCTCACTAGTTTAGAAACCGGGGAGCTGTTTTTT	CASSFLTSLETGELFF
TRBV27	.	.	TRBJ1-1	TGTGCCAGCACCTCGTGGGAGCGAATGAACACTGAAGCTTTCTTT	CASTSWERMNTEAFF
TRBV9	TRBD1	once	TRBJ1-5	TGTGCCAGCAGCGTACGTCAGGGACAGGGGAGCAATCAGCCCCAGCATTTT	CASSVRQGQGSNQPQHF
TRBV27	.	few	TRBJ1-5	TGTGCCAGCAGTCAGGGGTTTGGGCAGCCCCAGCATTTT	CASSQGFGQPQHF
TRBV15	.	.	TRBJ1-2	TGTGCCACCAGCAGAGATCGACAGGTTAACTATGGCTACACCTTC	CATSRDRQVNYGYTF
TRBV27	TRBD1	.	TRBJ1-2	TGTGCCAGCAGTTTAACGGGTGACAGGGGGCGGGATGGCTACACCTTC	CASSLTGDRGRDGYTF
TRBV3-1/TRBV3-2	.	once	TRBJ2-4	TGTGCCAGCAGCCAGGGAGACATTCAGTACTTC	CASSQGDIQYF
TRBV6-6	TRBD2	.	TRBJ2-7	TGTGCCAGCAGTTACCTAGCGGGACGCGAGCAGTACTTC	CASSYLAGREQYF
TRBV6-5	.	once	TRBJ2-7	TGTGCCAGCAGTTACAACAGGGAGAACTACGAGCAGTACTTC	CASSYNRENYEQYF
TRBV19	.	.	TRBJ1-3	TGTGCCAGTGCTCCCGACAGCCTCTCTGGAAACACCATATATTTT	CASAPDSLSGNTIYF
TRBV6-2/TRBV6-3	.	.	TRBJ2-5	TGTGCCAGCAGCTCCCACAGGGAAGGCCAAGAGACCCAGTACTTC	CASSSHREGQETQYF
TRBV7-3	.	.	TRBJ2-5	TGTGCCAGCAGCCCTAAAGGGGGAGAGACCCAGTACTTC	CASSPKGGETQYF
TRBV7-3	TRBD1	.	TRBJ1-2	TGTGCCAGCAGCCCAGATTCGGGACAGCATGGCTACACCTTC	CASSPDSGQHGYTF
TRBV6-5	TRBD1	.	TRBJ2-2	TGTGCCAGCAGTTCCCAGGGGGTGATCGGGGAGCTGTTTTTT	CASSSQGVIGELFF
TRBV5-1	.	.	TRBJ2-5	TGCGCCAGCAGCCCAGGGTGGTGGGAGACCCAGTACTTC	CASSPGWWETQYF
TRBV6-5	TRBD1	.	TRBJ2-7	TGTGCCAGCCGTACCCTGGACAGGGATTACGAGCAGTACTTC	CASRTLDRDYEQYF
TRBV3-1/TRBV3-2	.	once	TRBJ2-7	TGTGCCAGCAGCCAAGATTGCCGGGGGACCTACGAGCAGTACTTC	CASSQDCRGTYEQYF
TRBV27	.	once	TRBJ2-1	TGTGCCAGCAGCCTTAAGGGGGTATACTACAATGAGCAGTTCTTC	CASSLKGVYYNEQFF
TRBV5-1	TRBD1	.	TRBJ2-7	TGCGCCAGCAGCTTCCGGGACAGGGGATCCTACGAGCAGTACTTC	CASSFRDRGSYEQYF
TRBV5-1	TRBD1	.	TRBJ1-6	TGCGCCAGCAGCTCCAGGGACAGCTATAATTCACCCCTCCACTTT	CASSSRDSYNSPLHF
TRBV6-5	TRBD1	.	TRBJ2-5	TGTGCCACTCCGGGTGAGACAGGGGTGCAAGAGACCCAGTACTTC	CATPGETGVQETQYF
TRBV3-1/TRBV3-2	.	.	TRBJ1-6	TGTGCCAGCAGCCAAGGACAGCTAAATAATTCACCCCTCCACTTT	CASSQGQLNNSPLHF
TRBV24-1	.	.	TRBJ1-2	TGTGCCACCAGTGATGGGCAAGGCTACACCTTC	CATSDGQGYTF
TRBV3-1/TRBV3-2	.	once	TRBJ1-3	TGTGCCAGCAGCCAGCGTATAGGGACATACGGAAACACCATATATTTT	CASSQRIGTYGNTIYF
TRBV5-1	TRBD1	.	TRBJ1-1	TGCGCCAGCAGCCCGGTGACAGGGAGCGGGACTGAAGCTTTCTTT	CASSPVTGSGTEAFF
TRBV12-3/TRBV12-4	TRBD1	.	TRBJ1-2	TGTGCCAGCAGTTTTGACAGGGTCCGTGGCTACACCTTC	CASSFDRVRGYTF
TRBV7-9	.	.	TRBJ1-5	TGTGCCAGCAGCCCCCCCCAAGGGCCGAAGGGGCAGCCCCAGCATTTT	CASSPPQGPKGQPQHF
TRBV19	.	.	TRBJ2-2	TGTGCCAGTAGTAGATACAGGAACCCGAACACCGGGGAGCTGTTTTTT	CASSRYRNPNTGELFF
TRBV5-1	.	.	TRBJ2-1	TGCGCCAGCAGCTTGGCCCTAACCTACAATGAGCAGTTCTTC	CASSLALTYNEQFF
TRBV2	TRBD1	.	TRBJ2-7	TGTGCCAGCAGGGCCCTGCCCCAGGGGGCATTGTACGAGCAGTACTTC	CASRALPQGALYEQYF
TRBV19	TRBD1	.	TRBJ1-1	TGTGCCAGTAGTATTCCCGGACAGGGGAACACTGAAGCTTTCTTT	CASSIPGQGNTEAFF
TRBV3-1/TRBV3-2	.	.	TRBJ1-2	TGTGCCAGCAGGGGGCGAGGCTATGGCTACACCTTC	CASRGRGYGYTF
TRBV5-1	TRBD1	.	TRBJ1-1	TGCGCCAGCAGCAGACAGGGGGGGAACACTGAAGCTTTCTTT	CASSRQGGNTEAFF
TRBV5-1	.	.	TRBJ2-7	TGCGCCAGCACAAGGACAGAGAGCTCCTACGAGCAGTACTTC	CASTRTESSYEQYF
TRBV3-1/TRBV3-2	.	.	TRBJ2-7	TGTGCCAGCAGCCAATGGCGGGACCCCTACGAGCAGTACTTC	CASSQWRDPYEQYF
TRBV9	.	.	TRBJ2-7	TGTGCCAGCAGCGTAGACGGCTACGAGCAGTACTTC	CASSVDGYEQYF
TRBV19	.	.	TRBJ1-2	TGTGCCAGTAGTATAGGGGGCAGGGAAGATGGCTACACCTTC	CASSIGGREDGYTF
TRBV2	TRBD2	.	TRBJ2-5	TGTGCCGGTGGCTTCACGGGGGGAGGACGGGAGACCCAGTACTTC	CAGGFTGGGRETQYF
TRBV9	TRBD1	.	TRBJ1-6	TGTGCCAGCAGCCCTTCTACCGGGACAGCCTCACCCCTCCACTTT	CASSPSTGTASPLHF